The rows below give T cell receptor beta chains drawn from one sample of a study of OX40 agonist ivuxolimab in advanced cancers. Assay: immunoSEQ multiplex PCR; the TCRdb copy retains only in-frame clones and omits some. The repertoire includes 80,000 to 90,000 clones, around 84% of them detected once, and approximately 1.7% sits in the top ten. Sample: CD4+ or CD8+ T cells sorted from blood, taken in a trial of the OX40 agonist ivuxolimab. Receptors were obtained from an adult with an advanced solid tumor such as melanoma, head and neck, liver or kidney cancer. CDR3s include the opening cysteine and the closing phenylalanine or tryptophan. A D gene is named only where the DNA matches it firmly. Expanded clones are given a class, and other clones once, few, many or no size at all.

V: TRBV18
D: .
size: .
J: TRBJ1-2
DNA: TGTGCCAGCTCACCACCGATCAAGGTCGCGAATGGCTACACCTTC
CDR3: CASSPPIKVANGYTF

V: TRBV7-9
D: .
size: .
J: TRBJ1-4
DNA: TGTGCCAGCAGCTTGCTCCCGGCAGCTTCTTTCACTAATGAAAAACTGTTTTTT
CDR3: CASSLLPAASFTNEKLFF

V: TRBV7-3
D: TRBD1
size: .
J: TRBJ1-1
DNA: TGTGCCAGCAGCCCGGGACAGGGTGGGGCCACTGAAGCTTTCTTT
CDR3: CASSPGQGGATEAFF

V: TRBV20-1
D: .
size: once
J: TRBJ2-3
DNA: TGCAGTGCGAAAAGCCTAGATACGCAGTATTTT
CDR3: CSAKSLDTQYF

V: TRBV5-1
D: .
size: .
J: TRBJ2-5
DNA: TGCGCCAGCAGCTTGGGTGTTTTGACAGGAGGACAAGAGACCCAGTACTTC
CDR3: CASSLGVLTGGQETQYF

V: TRBV9
D: .
size: .
J: TRBJ1-3
DNA: TGTGCCAGCAGCGTAAACTCTGGAAACACCATATATTTT
CDR3: CASSVNSGNTIYF

V: TRBV15
D: .
size: .
J: TRBJ2-7
DNA: TGTGCCACCAGCAGAGATACAGGTTACTACGAGCAGTACTTC
CDR3: CATSRDTGYYEQYF

V: TRBV10-3
D: .
size: once
J: TRBJ1-1
DNA: TGTGCCATCGCCACACAGGGCGACGCTGAAGCTTTCTTT
CDR3: CAIATQGDAEAFF

V: TRBV12-1
D: .
size: .
J: TRBJ2-7
DNA: TGTGCCAGCAGCTTTGAGCGGACTAGCGGCTCCTACGAGCAGTACTTC
CDR3: CASSFERTSGSYEQYF

V: TRBV28
D: .
size: .
J: TRBJ2-7
DNA: TGTGCCAGCAGACGTAACAGGGATCAGGGCTACGAGCAGTACTTC
CDR3: CASRRNRDQGYEQYF

V: TRBV29-1
D: .
size: .
J: TRBJ1-2
DNA: TGCAGCGTCGCCACTGACATTCGTAGCGGCTACACCTTC
CDR3: CSVATDIRSGYTF

V: TRBV19
D: .
size: .
J: TRBJ1-3
DNA: TGTGCCAGTAGTATTATTGGCGGGAGCTCTGGAAACACCATATATTTT
CDR3: CASSIIGGSSGNTIYF

V: TRBV9
D: TRBD1
size: few
J: TRBJ1-2
DNA: TGTGCCAGCAGTCCTTACCTTGGTTCGCAGGGGGTATATGGCTACACCTTC
CDR3: CASSPYLGSQGVYGYTF

V: TRBV7-3
D: .
size: once
J: TRBJ2-7
DNA: TGTGCCAGCAGCTCTATACAGGGAACCGAGCAGTACTTC
CDR3: CASSSIQGTEQYF

V: TRBV10-3
D: TRBD1
size: .
J: TRBJ2-3
DNA: TGTGCCATCAGTGAGTCGACGGGACAGTACCCGCAGTATTTT
CDR3: CAISESTGQYPQYF

V: TRBV6-6
D: .
size: once
J: TRBJ2-7
DNA: TGTGCCAGCAGTCCTTCCTTATCAGGGGGGGATTACCAGTACTTC
CDR3: CASSPSLSGGDYQYF

V: TRBV27
D: .
size: .
J: TRBJ2-7
DNA: TGTGCCAGCAGTTTAGACATGAGGATCTACGAGCAGTACTTC
CDR3: CASSLDMRIYEQYF

V: TRBV18
D: .
size: .
J: TRBJ2-7
DNA: TGTGCCAGCTCACCATTAATATCCGACGAGCAGTACTTC
CDR3: CASSPLISDEQYF

V: TRBV5-4
D: TRBD1
size: .
J: TRBJ2-1
DNA: TGTGCCTCCGTGGGGACAGGGAACAATGAGCAGTTCTTC
CDR3: CASVGTGNNEQFF

V: TRBV5-4
D: TRBD1
size: .
J: TRBJ1-1
DNA: TGTGCCAGCAGCAAAGCAGGGGGCCAGGTGAACACTGAAGCTTTCTTT
CDR3: CASSKAGGQVNTEAFF

V: TRBV29-1
D: TRBD1
size: .
J: TRBJ2-1
DNA: TGCAGCGTTGAACTGGGACAGGGGGACAATGAGCAGTTCTTC
CDR3: CSVELGQGDNEQFF

V: TRBV28
D: .
size: .
J: TRBJ1-1
DNA: TGTGCCAGCAGTTTATCTCAGGGATGGAGGAGTCTGGCTTTCTTT
CDR3: CASSLSQGWRSLAFF

V: TRBV5-1
D: .
size: few
J: TRBJ1-2
DNA: TGCGCCAGCAGCTTGGACAGGGATGGCTACACCTTC
CDR3: CASSLDRDGYTF

V: TRBV28
D: .
size: .
J: TRBJ2-7
DNA: TGTGCCAGCAGTTTCCAGCGAGGGTTCGCCTACGAGCAGTACTTC
CDR3: CASSFQRGFAYEQYF

V: TRBV10-3
D: TRBD1
size: .
J: TRBJ2-3
DNA: TGTGCCATCAGTGAGTCGACAGGGAACACAGATACGCAGTATTTT
CDR3: CAISESTGNTDTQYF

V: TRBV7-3
D: .
size: once
J: TRBJ2-3
DNA: TGTGCCAGCAGCTTAGGGTCCCGCACAGATACGCAGTATTTT
CDR3: CASSLGSRTDTQYF

V: TRBV4-2
D: TRBD1
size: .
J: TRBJ1-6
DNA: TGTGCCAGCAGCCAATCATTCTCCGGGACAGGGGAAATGTCCTATAATTCACCCCTCCACTTT
CDR3: CASSQSFSGTGEMSYNSPLHF

V: TRBV16
D: .
size: few
J: TRBJ1-1
DNA: TGTGCCAGCAGCCAAACCGACGGACGGGCCACTGAAGCTTTCTTT
CDR3: CASSQTDGRATEAFF

V: TRBV10-2
D: TRBD1
size: .
J: TRBJ2-7
DNA: TGCGCCAGCAGCCACCCCGGGACAGCCTACGAGCAGTACTTC
CDR3: CASSHPGTAYEQYF

V: TRBV5-4
D: .
size: .
J: TRBJ1-1
DNA: TGTGCCAGCAGCCAAGAAAGGGGCACTGAAGCTTTCTTT
CDR3: CASSQERGTEAFF

V: TRBV23-1
D: .
size: .
J: TRBJ2-7
DNA: TGCGCCAGCAGTCAATCGGGGCCGGGGACACCCCGAGGGCAGTACTTC
CDR3: CASSQSGPGTPRGQYF

V: TRBV7-2
D: TRBD2
size: .
J: TRBJ2-3
DNA: TGTGCCAGCAGCTTAGCGGCCAGCGGGGGAAGGGATACGCAGTATTTT
CDR3: CASSLAASGGRDTQYF

V: TRBV29-1
D: .
size: .
J: TRBJ2-2
DNA: TGCAGCGTTGGGGGGGGCGACACCGGGGAGCTGTTTTTT
CDR3: CSVGGGDTGELFF

V: TRBV19
D: .
size: .
J: TRBJ1-1
DNA: TGTGCCAGTAGTACCCCGGGGGCCTTCTTCACTGAAGCTTTCTTT
CDR3: CASSTPGAFFTEAFF

V: TRBV7-9
D: TRBD1
size: .
J: TRBJ2-7
DNA: TGTGCCAGCAGCAGAGCCGGACAGGGGATTTCCTACGAGCAGTACTTC
CDR3: CASSRAGQGISYEQYF

V: TRBV7-2
D: TRBD1
size: .
J: TRBJ1-1
DNA: TGTGCCAGCAGCCCGCAGGGGGCGGGAGTGAACACTGAAGCTTTCTTT
CDR3: CASSPQGAGVNTEAFF

V: TRBV6-1
D: .
size: .
J: TRBJ2-2
DNA: TGTGCCAGCAGTGAATTAGACAGTTACACCGGGGAGCTGTTTTTT
CDR3: CASSELDSYTGELFF

V: TRBV5-6
D: TRBD2
size: once
J: TRBJ2-3
DNA: TGTGCCAGCAGCCCGACACTAGCGGGCCATACGCAGTATTTT
CDR3: CASSPTLAGHTQYF

V: TRBV18
D: .
size: .
J: TRBJ1-1
DNA: TGTGCCAGCTCACCAAACAGGAACACTGAAGCTTTCTTT
CDR3: CASSPNRNTEAFF

V: TRBV18
D: .
size: few
J: TRBJ2-7
DNA: TGTGCCAGCTCACCACCGGGCGGAAGCTACGAGCAGTACTTC
CDR3: CASSPPGGSYEQYF

V: TRBV28
D: .
size: .
J: TRBJ1-2
DNA: TGTGCCAGCAGTTTTTGGGGAGGAAAGGGAAACTATGGCTACACCTTC
CDR3: CASSFWGGKGNYGYTF

V: TRBV18
D: .
size: .
J: TRBJ2-3
DNA: TGTGCCAGCTCGCTTACAGGGATTGCCAGCACAGATACGCAGTATTTT
CDR3: CASSLTGIASTDTQYF

V: TRBV5-4
D: .
size: .
J: TRBJ2-3
DNA: TGTGCCAGCAGCTTATCCAAGGGAGATACGCAGTATTTT
CDR3: CASSLSKGDTQYF

V: TRBV4-3
D: .
size: .
J: TRBJ2-3
DNA: TGCGCCAGCAGCCGGAAAGGGCAGGGCACAGATACGCAGTATTTT
CDR3: CASSRKGQGTDTQYF

V: TRBV19
D: .
size: .
J: TRBJ2-7
DNA: TGTGCCAGTAGTATTACCCACCGTCCGACCTACGAGCAGTACTTC
CDR3: CASSITHRPTYEQYF

V: TRBV5-6
D: .
size: .
J: TRBJ1-2
DNA: TGTGCCAGCAGCTGGGGACGGGTGGGCTATGGCTACACCTTC
CDR3: CASSWGRVGYGYTF